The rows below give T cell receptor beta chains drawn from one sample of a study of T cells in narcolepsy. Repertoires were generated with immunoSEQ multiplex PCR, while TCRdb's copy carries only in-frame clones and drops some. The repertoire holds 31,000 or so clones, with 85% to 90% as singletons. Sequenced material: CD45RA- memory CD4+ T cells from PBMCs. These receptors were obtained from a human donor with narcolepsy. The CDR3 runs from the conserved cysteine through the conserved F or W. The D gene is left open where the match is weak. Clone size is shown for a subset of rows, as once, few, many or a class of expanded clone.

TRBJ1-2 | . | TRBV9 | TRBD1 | TGTGCCAGCAGCGTAGAAGGACAGGGTCGTGGCTACACCTTC | CASSVEGQGRGYTF
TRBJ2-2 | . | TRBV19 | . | TGTGCCAGTAGCCTCGAAGGGCGGGGCGGGGAGCTGTTTTTT | CASSLEGRGGELFF
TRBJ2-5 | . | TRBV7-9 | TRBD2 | TGTGCCAGCAGCCCCTCGGGACTAGCGGGAGTAGAGACCCAGTACTTC | CASSPSGLAGVETQYF
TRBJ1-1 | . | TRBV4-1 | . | TGCGCCAGCAGTAAAGGGGGACCCGGGAACACTGAAGCTTTCTTT | CASSKGGPGNTEAFF
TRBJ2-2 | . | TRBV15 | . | TGTGCCACCAGCAGAGATCTCTCGGGTCCGACCGGGGAGCTGTTTTTT | CATSRDLSGPTGELFF
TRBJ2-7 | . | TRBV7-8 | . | TGTGCCAGCAGCTTAGAAAGGGGCGACCCCTACGAGCAGTACTTC | CASSLERGDPYEQYF
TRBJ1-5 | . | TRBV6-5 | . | TGTGCCAGCAGTGAAGGCAGGCAGGAGCAGCCCCAGCATTTT | CASSEGRQEQPQHF
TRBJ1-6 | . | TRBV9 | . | TGTGCCAGCAGCCCCCAGGGGTTCTATAATTCACCCCTCCACTTT | CASSPQGFYNSPLHF
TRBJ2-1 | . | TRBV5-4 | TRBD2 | TGTGCCAGCAGCCAGGACCCGGGACTAGCCGATGAGCAGTTCTTC | CASSQDPGLADEQFF
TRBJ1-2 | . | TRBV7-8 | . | TGTGCCAGCAGCTTAAGCCGGGACACGCGGTATGGCTACACCTTC | CASSLSRDTRYGYTF
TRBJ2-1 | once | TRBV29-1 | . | TGCAGCGCCCTCGGGAGCTCCTACAATGAGCAGTTCTTC | CSALGSSYNEQFF
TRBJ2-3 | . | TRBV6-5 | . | TGTGCCAGCAGCCTCTCTGGACGGGGCACAGATACGCAGTATTTT | CASSLSGRGTDTQYF
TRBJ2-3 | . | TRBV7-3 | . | TGTGCCAGCAGCTTAGTTGGGGGGCGGACAGATACGCAGTATTTT | CASSLVGGRTDTQYF
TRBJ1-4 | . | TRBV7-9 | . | TGTGCCAGCAGCTTGAGGCAGGGCAGTGAAAAACTGTTTTTT | CASSLRQGSEKLFF
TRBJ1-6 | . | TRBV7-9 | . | TGTGCCAGCAGCTTAGGATGGGCAGATTATAATTCACCCCTCCACTTT | CASSLGWADYNSPLHF
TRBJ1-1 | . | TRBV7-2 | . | TGTGCCAGCAGCTCCCGGAGGCGTTTGACTGAAGCTTTCTTT | CASSSRRRLTEAFF
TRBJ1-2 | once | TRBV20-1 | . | TGCAGTGCTAGAGTACGGTACGACACCTTC | CSARVRYDTF
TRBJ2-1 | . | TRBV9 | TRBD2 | TGTGCCAGCAGCGTAGCAGCGGGGGCCGACTACAATGAGCAGTTCTTC | CASSVAAGADYNEQFF
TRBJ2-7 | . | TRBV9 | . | TGTGCCAGCAGCGCCGGAGGGGCGCTTAGCTCCTACGAGCAGTACTTC | CASSAGGALSSYEQYF
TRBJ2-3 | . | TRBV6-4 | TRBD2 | TGTGCCAGCAGTGCAGCGGGAGGGGGTTCAGATACGCAGTATTTT | CASSAAGGGSDTQYF
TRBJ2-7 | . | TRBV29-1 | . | TGCAGCGTAAGGGGGGGCCACGAGCAGTACTTC | CSVRGGHEQYF
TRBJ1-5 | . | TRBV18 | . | TGTGCCAGCTCACCCCAGAGGAGCAGGGCCCGCAATCAGCCCCAGCATTTT | CASSPQRSRARNQPQHF
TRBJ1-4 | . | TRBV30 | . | TGTGCCTGGAGTCCCACGGGTCCCCGCAAAAAACTGTTTTTT | CAWSPTGPRKKLFF
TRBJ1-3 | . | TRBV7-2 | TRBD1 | TGTGCCAGCAGCTTTTCCGGGACAGAAAACTCTGGAAACACCATATATTTT | CASSFSGTENSGNTIYF
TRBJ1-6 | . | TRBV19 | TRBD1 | TGTGCCAGTAGTCCCACCTCCAACAGGGGGGGAAGATCACCCCTCCACTTT | CASSPTSNRGGRSPLHF
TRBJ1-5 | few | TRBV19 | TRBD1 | TGTGCCAGTGGCGGACAGGGCGGCCAGCCCCAGCATTTT | CASGGQGGQPQHF
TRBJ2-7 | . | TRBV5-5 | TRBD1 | TGTGCCAGCACCCAGGGACAGGGAGCCTACGAGCAGTACTTC | CASTQGQGAYEQYF
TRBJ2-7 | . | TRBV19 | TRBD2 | TGTGCCAGTTCCTCCCTAGCGGGAGCCTACGAGCAGTACTTC | CASSSLAGAYEQYF